The 6 T cell receptor beta chains reported below all come from one sample, sequenced in a study of spatial heterogeneity in lung cancer. Points from the study as a whole: In tumors, expanded intratumoral alpha and beta TCR counts tracked mutation counts.

Antigens for these TCRs are unknown. The sample's time point: sample taken at primary tumor resection. A single record per CDR3 protein comes from TCRdb applying MiXCR to the 5' RACE reads. The sample shows 14,000 or so distinct CDR3 sequences, about 4.5% of them seen only once. The sequences come from lung tumor tissue, collected at surgery. These receptors were collected from a female donor with early-stage non-small cell lung cancer.

This clonotype was counted at least ten times. The chain has TRBV7-9 and TRBJ1-1; D unclear. Trimming shortened V by 7 bases and J by 5 bases, and 17 bases separated the two germline ends. Germline V gene data show CDR1 as SEHNR and CDR2 as FQNEAQ (reference sequence). The CDR3 sequence is 14 residues long. The DNA of the CDR3 is TGTGCCAGCACCCCTGGAACCTTCAGGACTGAAGCTTTCTTT. This gives the protein CASTPGTFRTEAFF.

Many counts were recorded for this clonotype. V gene TRBV5-1 combines with J gene TRBJ1-4, with D uncertain. CDR1 and CDR2 from the germline V gene are SGHRS and YFSETQ. The V gene lost 0 bases and the J gene lost 5 bases, with 11 bases spanning the gap. The CDR3 loop spans 15 amino acids. CDR3 in amino acids: CASSLAWTVNEKLFF. CDR3 DNA sequence: TGCGCCAGCAGCTTGGCGTGGACTGTCAATGAAAAACTGTTTTTT.

The DNA of the CDR3 is TGCGCCAGCAGCTTGCGGGGGGTACAAGAGACCCAGTACTTC. Its translation is CASSLRGVQETQYF. V gene TRBV5-1 combines with J gene TRBJ2-5; TRBD2 agrees at 7 bases. The CDR3 is made up of 14 amino acids. Per germline, CDR1 SGHRS and CDR2 YFSETQ. V gave up 1 base and J gave up 2 bases; unmatched junction bases: 2.

The chain uses TRBV4-1 and TRBJ2-3; 8 bases line up with TRBD2. The CDR3 is 16 residues long. Looked up from germline, CDR1 is MGHRA and CDR2 is YSYEKL. Losses at the gene ends were 3 bases for V and 7 bases for J; bases not matched to a gene: 12. CDR3 DNA: TGCGCCAGCAGCCAGGACCTCGCGGGGGGCCAAAATACGCAGTATTTT. This sequence encodes CASSQDLAGGQNTQYF.

The sample holds many counts of this clonotype. The chain uses TRBV18 and TRBJ2-7; D is perhaps TRBD1 (6 bases). V lost 2 bases to trimming and J lost 3 bases, with 11 bases between them. Germline lookup yields CDR1 KGHSH and CDR2 LQKENI. The CDR3 length is 14 residues. In DNA form, the CDR3 reads TGTGCCAGCTCACCAGACAGGACGAACTACGAGCAGTACTTC. The encoded protein is CASSPDRTNYEQYF.

This clonotype has at least ten counts. This rearrangement joins TRBV6-5 to TRBJ2-1; 8 nucleotides line up with TRBD2. Germline assignment: CDR1 MNHEY and CDR2 SVGAGI. The CDR3 extends over 16 amino acids. Trimming at V came to 1 base and at J to 4 bases, leaving 6 bases not matched to a gene. The DNA for the CDR3 is TGTGCCAGCAGTTACTATCCTAGCGGGCAATACAATGAGCAGTTCTTC. Its protein is CASSYYPSGQYNEQFF.